This T cell receptor (beta chain) was retrieved from a study of blood T cell repertoires in COVID-19. Study context: Acute and convalescent COVID-19 specimens originated in the United States, Italy and Spain. PBMCs, B-cell-depleted T cells, or T cells provided the cDNA or gDNA that made up the material.

The sample holds one count of this clone. Source study methods: Counts of nucleated cells, estimated from reference gene primer amplification, were obtained. Assay used: immunoSEQ multiplex PCR; TCRdb lists only in-frame clones, some missing. The V and J calls and clone size come from that table; D and trimming were worked out from the DNA. The table records approximately 50,000 clones, 90% of them present only once. Per the germline V gene, CDR1 is LGHDT and CDR2 is YNNKEL (reference sequence). This CDR3 region has 16 residues. V lost 7 bases, J lost 2 bases, and 20 bases lay in between. The chain employs TRBV3-1 (or the pseudogene TRBV3-2) and TRBJ2-5; D is uncertain. The material sequenced was peripheral blood. The source is a man aged 35-49 years with acute or convalescent COVID-19. The CDR3 protein is CASTRGSRGYQETQYF. DNA of the CDR3: TGTGCCAGCACCCGAGGTTCCCGCGGTTATCAAGAGACCCAGTACTTC.